This entry lists 12 T cell receptor beta chains sequenced from one sample in a study of shared clonotypes between healthy human individuals. Data came from immunoSEQ multiplex PCR; TCRdb stores just in-frame clones and leaves some out. The profile shows more than 2 million clones, 95% of them singletons. The sequenced material came from naive CD4+ T cells sorted from blood. Subset meaning: CD45RA+ positively selected. The receptors here all came from a man younger than 35 in good health.

About this clone: This CDR3 is also generated by other DNA sequences in the sample. This rearrangement joins TRBV10-3 to TRBJ2-7; D is unresolved. There are 12 residues in the CDR3. Germline V gives CDR1 ENHRY, CDR2 SYGVKD. The V and J ends lost 0 bases and 6 bases respectively, with 6 bases between them. The CDR3 nucleotides read TGTGCCATCAGTGAGTCTACGATCGAGCAGTACTTC. This codes for CAISESTIEQYF.

The rearrangement uses TRBV28 and TRBJ2-7, with 8 bases aligning to TRBD1. V shed 7 bases and J 0 bases; nucleotides not matched to a gene: 5. Germline V gene sequence: CDR1 MDHEN, CDR2 SYDVKM. The CDR3 contains 14 residues. The CDR3 DNA sequence: TGTGCCAGCAAGAGGGGGACAGGCTCCTACGAGCAGTACTTC. This encodes CASKRGTGSYEQYF.

The chain is built from TRBV29-1 and TRBJ1-2; D might be TRBD1 (6 bases). V was shortened by 7 bases and J by 1 base, with 13 bases between the two germline ends. The CDR3 length is 13 residues. Germline V lookup: CDR1 SQVTM, CDR2 ANQGSEA. CDR3: CSGYLQGNYGYTF. CDR3 nucleotide sequence: TGCAGCGGCTATCTACAGGGTAACTATGGCTACACCTTC. The full variable domain, in which reference TRBV29-1 and TRBJ1-2 provide the parts outside the CDR3, is SAVISQKPSRDICQRGTSLTIQCQVDSQVTMMFWYRQQPGQSLTLIATANQGSEATYESGFVIDKFPISRPNLTFSTLTVSNMSPEDSSIYLCSGYLQGNYGYTFGSGTRLTVV.

About this clone itself: Other DNA variants within this sample encode the same CDR3. The gene calls are TRBV5-4 and TRBJ1-1, with D hard to call. V lost 4 bases to trimming and J lost 0 bases, with 10 bases between them. This CDR3 has 14 residues. Germline V lookup: CDR1 SGHNT, CDR2 YYREEE (reference sequence). CDR3 in amino acids: CASSPRGLNTEAFF. The CDR3 DNA reads TGTGCCAGCAGCCCACGGGGATTGAACACTGAAGCTTTCTTT. Variable domain in full (rest from reference TRBV5-4 and TRBJ1-1): ETGVTQSPTHLIKTRGQQVTLRCSSQSGHNTVSWYQQALGQGPQFIFQYYREEENGRGNFPPRFSGLQFPNYSSELNVNALELDDSALYLCASSPRGLNTEAFFGQGTRLTVV.

The genes are TRBV9 and TRBJ2-1; D gene uncertain. Trimming stripped 0 bases from V and 3 bases from J, with 10 bases between. The CDR3 loop spans 15 amino acids. Per germline, CDR1 SGDLS and CDR2 YYNGEE. The CDR3 reads CASSVEDNVYNEQFF. The CDR3 region has the DNA TGTGCCAGCAGCGTAGAGGATAACGTCTACAATGAGCAGTTCTTC.

J is TRBJ2-7 and V is TRBV6-6; 11 bases fit TRBD2. Germline values: CDR1 MNHNY, CDR2 SVGAGI (reference sequence). This CDR3 has 13 amino acids. The V and J ends lost 7 bases and 4 bases, in that order; junction bases with no gene match: 3. CDR3 region: CASMWTSGYEQYF. CDR3 nucleotide sequence: TGTGCCAGCATGTGGACTAGCGGGTACGAGCAGTACTTC.

V and J are TRBV2 and TRBJ1-6; TRBD1 agrees at 8 bases. V was pared by 8 bases and J by 9 bases, with 9 bases of the junction left unmatched. There are 14 residues in the CDR3. Germline CDR1 is SNHLY and CDR2 is FYNNEI. CDR3 nucleotides: TGTGCCAGCGTGTCTGGGACAGGAATTTCACCCCTCCACTTT. This sequence encodes CASVSGTGISPLHF. Based on the CDR3 plus reference TRBV2 and TRBJ1-6, the full variable domain is EPEVTQTPSHQVTQMGQEVILRCVPISNHLYFYWYRQILGQKVEFLVSFYNNEISEKSEIFDDQFSVERPDGSNFTLKIRSTKLEDSAMYFCASVSGTGISPLHFGNGTRLTVT.

This chain links TRBV10-3 with TRBJ2-1; D not resolved. The CDR3 runs to 12 residues. V was clipped by 8 bases and J by 0 bases, with 5 bases between them. The germline CDR1 and CDR2 sequences are ENHRY and SYGVKD. This CDR3 reads CAIGGSYNEQFF. The CDR3 DNA is TGTGCCATCGGCGGCTCCTACAATGAGCAGTTCTTC.

This chain uses TRBV6-6 with TRBJ1-2; TRBD1 is a possible D gene (5 bases). This CDR3 has 15 amino acids. V lost 6 bases and J lost 0, with 14 bases in between. Germline CDR1 is MNHNY and CDR2 is SVGAGI (reference sequence). CDR3: CASRLVGVTNYGYTF. The CDR3 DNA reads as TGTGCCAGCAGACTCGTGGGGGTAACTAACTATGGCTACACCTTC.

The V gene is TRBV27, the J gene TRBJ1-6; D is perhaps TRBD1 (5 bases). This CDR3 comprises 15 residues. CDR1 is MNHEY and CDR2 is SMNVEV in the germline V gene (reference sequence). V was shortened by 6 bases and J by 5 bases, with 14 bases between the two germline ends. CDR3 nucleotide sequence: TGTGCCAGCAGGGCCGGGACGGACCATAATTCACCCCTCCACTTT. This sequence encodes CASRAGTDHNSPLHF.

The rearrangement uses TRBV15 and TRBJ2-5, with 9 bases lining up with TRBD1. V trimming: 6 bases; J trimming: 9 bases; junction bases outside the gene matches: 5. Germline V CDR1 and CDR2: LNHNV, YYDKDF (reference sequence). This CDR3 comprises 12 residues. CDR3 DNA sequence: TGTGCCACCAGTTGGGACAGGGAGTCCCAGTACTTC. It yields the protein CATSWDRESQYF.

About this clone itself: One end of the junction varies from germline; a read error may be responsible. The rearrangement joins TRBV7-6 to TRBJ2-2, with 10 bases lining up with TRBD2. CDR1 and CDR2 (germline): SGHVS, FNYEAQ. The CDR3 consists of 15 residues. The CDR3 nucleotides are TGTGCCAGCACCTTAGGCCTAGCGGGGGCCGGGGAGCTGTTTTTT. The encoded protein is CASTLGLAGAGELFF.